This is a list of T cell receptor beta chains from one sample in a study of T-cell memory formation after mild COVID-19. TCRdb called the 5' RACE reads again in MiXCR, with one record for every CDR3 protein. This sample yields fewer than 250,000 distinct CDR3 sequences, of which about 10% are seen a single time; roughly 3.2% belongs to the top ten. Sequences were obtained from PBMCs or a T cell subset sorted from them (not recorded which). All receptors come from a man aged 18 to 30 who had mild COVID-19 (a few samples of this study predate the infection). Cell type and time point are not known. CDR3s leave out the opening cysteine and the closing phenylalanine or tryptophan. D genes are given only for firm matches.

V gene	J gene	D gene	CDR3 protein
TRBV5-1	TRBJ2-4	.	ASSLGLAKNIQY
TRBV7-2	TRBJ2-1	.	ASSLPRRPGDEQF
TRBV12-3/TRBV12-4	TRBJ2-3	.	ASRILRIPTQY
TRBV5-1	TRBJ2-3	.	ASSLAGDVRADTQY
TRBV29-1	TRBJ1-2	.	SVGSNYGYT
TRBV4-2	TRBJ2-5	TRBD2	ASSRGTSGGWETQY
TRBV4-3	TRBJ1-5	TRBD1	ASSQDGFSGTGTVLNQPQH
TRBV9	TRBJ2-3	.	ASSVVGGFTSTDTQY
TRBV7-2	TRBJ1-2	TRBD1	ASSLRGRGDGYT
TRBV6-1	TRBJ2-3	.	ASREGLGTDTQY
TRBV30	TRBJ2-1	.	AWGHNEQF
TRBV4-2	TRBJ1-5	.	ASSREGGEDNQPQH
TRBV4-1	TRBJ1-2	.	ASSRGQEGYGYT
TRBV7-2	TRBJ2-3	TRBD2	ASSALAADTQY
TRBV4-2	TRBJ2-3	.	ASSQESRTTFSYGTDTQY
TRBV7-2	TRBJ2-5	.	ASSFNGGRKQETQY
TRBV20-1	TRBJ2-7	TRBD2	SARRRGEAYEQY
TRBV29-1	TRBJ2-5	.	SVPRETQY
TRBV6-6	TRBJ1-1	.	ASSHNTEAF
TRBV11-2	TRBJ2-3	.	ASSSYRGRADTQY
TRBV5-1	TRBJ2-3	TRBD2	ASSFGTSGGTDTQY
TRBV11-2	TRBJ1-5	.	ASSYSLDGNQPQH
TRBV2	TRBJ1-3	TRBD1	ASSPTGQGGNTIY
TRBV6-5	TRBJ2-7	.	ASKGAERSYEQY
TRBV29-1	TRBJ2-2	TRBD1	SVEAHRGTGELF